The clone carrying this T cell receptor (beta chain) was seen just once. What it binds is not known. This sample stems from a study of cytomegalovirus exposure and HLA in healthy donors. PCR was performed using 60 Vbeta and 13 Jbeta primers. Assay: immunoSEQ multiplex PCR; the TCRdb copy retains only in-frame clones and omits some. The table shows 150,000 or so clones, with 65% to 80% occurring only once. Study results and limitations: At a 0.05 false discovery rate, a later analysis found approximately 17,000 TCR beta sequences to be associated with HLA alleles.

Germline CDR1 is ENHRY and CDR2 is SYGVKD. Germline trimming cut 8 bases from V and 0 bases from J; bases unmatched to any gene: 4. The CDR3 has 14 residues. The sequence was obtained from a woman aged 40 to 49 in good health and CMV-seronegative. Sequencing input: PBMCs. The V and J genes are TRBV10-3 and TRBJ2-3, with TRBD2 matching over 8 bases. The CDR3 DNA is TGTGCCATCTCCGAGCGGGAGAGCACAGATACGCAGTATTTT. It is translated as CAISERESTDTQYF.